This T cell receptor beta chain was sequenced for a study of T cell responses to AZD1222 COVID-19 vaccine. Study background: Second-dose recipients at about 4 or about 12 weeks were treated as one pooled group. Broader study findings: Seropositive status at baseline applied to only six AZD1222 recipients. Females outnumbered males among donors, who were mostly white British; clonal diversity was possibly underestimated. Mapped onto spike, vaccine-associated CD4 TCRs spanned it and were dominant at 160-218 and 743-854.

The V gene's germline CDR1 is SEHNR and CDR2 FQNEAQ (reference sequence). Trimming shortened V by 1 base and J by 3 bases, and 9 bases separated the two germline ends. This CDR3 has 15 amino acids. The method was immunoSEQ multiplex PCR; TCRdb's version includes in-frame clones alone and lacks a portion of them. The table lists 100,000 to 150,000 clones, more than 70% of them singletons. On this clone: What it binds is unknown.

The genes are TRBV7-9 and TRBJ2-2; perhaps TRBD2 as D (5 bases). The source is an adult in good health. The sample here was peripheral blood, taken on day 0 of AZD1222 vaccination. The CDR3 loop is CASSLVTRDTGELFF. DNA for the CDR3: TGTGCCAGCAGCTTAGTAACTAGAGACACCGGGGAGCTGTTTTTT. Drawing the rest from reference TRBV7-9 and TRBJ2-2, the complete variable domain is DTGVSQNPRHKITKRGQNVTFRCDPISEHNRLYWYRQTLGQGPEFLTYFQNEAQLEKSRLLSDRFSAERPKGSFSTLEIQRTEQGDSAMYLCASSLVTRDTGELFFGEGSRLTVL.